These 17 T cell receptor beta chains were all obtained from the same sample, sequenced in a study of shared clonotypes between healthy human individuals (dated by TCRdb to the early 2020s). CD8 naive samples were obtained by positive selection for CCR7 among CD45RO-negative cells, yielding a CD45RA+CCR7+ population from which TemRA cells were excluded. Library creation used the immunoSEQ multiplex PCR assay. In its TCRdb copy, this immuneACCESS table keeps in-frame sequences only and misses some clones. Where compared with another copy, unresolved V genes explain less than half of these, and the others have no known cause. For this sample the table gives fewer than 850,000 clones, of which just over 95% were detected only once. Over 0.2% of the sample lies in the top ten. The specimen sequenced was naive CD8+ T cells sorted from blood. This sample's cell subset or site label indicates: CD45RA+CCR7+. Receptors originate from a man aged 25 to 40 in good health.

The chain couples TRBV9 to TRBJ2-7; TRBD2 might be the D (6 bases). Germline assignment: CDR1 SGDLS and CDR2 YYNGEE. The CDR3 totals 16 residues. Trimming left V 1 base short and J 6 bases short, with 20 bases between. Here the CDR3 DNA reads TGTGCCAGCAGCGTATATGAGCTAGCGCCTCAAGGCGAGCAGTACTTC. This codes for CASSVYELAPQGEQYF.

CDR3: CASSFLPRGNQPQHF. Here the CDR3 DNA reads TGTGCCAGCAGTTTCTTGCCTCGGGGCAATCAGCCCCAGCATTTT. The chain couples TRBV27 to TRBJ1-5, with no clear D. Germline CDR1 and CDR2: MNHEY and SMNVEV (reference sequence). The V gene lost 3 bases and the J gene lost 2 bases, with 11 bases spanning the gap. This CDR3 spans 15 amino acids.

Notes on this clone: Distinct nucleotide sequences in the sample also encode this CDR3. The CDR3 DNA is TGTGCCAGCAGTTTGGGGGCTGGGGCCAACGTCCTGACTTTC. Translated, it gives CASSLGAGANVLTF. This sequence joins TRBV27 and TRBJ2-6, with D possibly called TRBD1 or TRBD2 (5 bases each). V was clipped by 3 bases and J by 2 bases, with 5 bases between them. CDR3 length: 14 residues. Looked up from germline, CDR1 is MNHEY and CDR2 is SMNVEV (reference sequence).

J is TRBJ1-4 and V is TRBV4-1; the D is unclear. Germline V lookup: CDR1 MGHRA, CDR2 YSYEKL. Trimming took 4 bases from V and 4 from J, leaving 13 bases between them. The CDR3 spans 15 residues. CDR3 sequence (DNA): TGCGCCAGCAGCCCTTTTGTCGGCTATAATGAAAAACTGTTTTTT. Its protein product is CASSPFVGYNEKLFF.

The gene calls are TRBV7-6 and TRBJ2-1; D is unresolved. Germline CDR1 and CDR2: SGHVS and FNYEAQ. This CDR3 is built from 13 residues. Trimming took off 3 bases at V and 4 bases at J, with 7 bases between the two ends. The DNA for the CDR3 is TGTGCCAGCAGCTTCCGTCTTTACAATGAGCAGTTCTTC. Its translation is CASSFRLYNEQFF.

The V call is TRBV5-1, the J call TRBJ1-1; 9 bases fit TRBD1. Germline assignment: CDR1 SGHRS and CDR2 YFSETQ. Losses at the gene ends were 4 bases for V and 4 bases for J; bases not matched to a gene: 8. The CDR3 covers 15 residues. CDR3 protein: CASSPTGGGGTEAFF. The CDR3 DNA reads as TGCGCCAGCAGCCCTACAGGGGGCGGGGGCACTGAAGCTTTCTTT.

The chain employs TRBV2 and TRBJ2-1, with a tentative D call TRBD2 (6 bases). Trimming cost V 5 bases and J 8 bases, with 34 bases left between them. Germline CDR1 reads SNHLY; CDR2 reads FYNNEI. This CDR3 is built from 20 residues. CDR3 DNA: TGTGCCAGCAGTTCTGCCGGGACCGAGATGACTGGCGGGATTGGTCATGAGCAGTTCTTC. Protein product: CASSSAGTEMTGGIGHEQFF.

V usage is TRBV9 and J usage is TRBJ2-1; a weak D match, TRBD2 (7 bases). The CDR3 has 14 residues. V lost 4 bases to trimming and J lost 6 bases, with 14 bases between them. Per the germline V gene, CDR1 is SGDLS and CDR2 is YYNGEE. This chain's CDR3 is CASSLGGGPNEQFF. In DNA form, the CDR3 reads TGTGCCAGCAGCCTAGGGGGGGGCCCCAATGAGCAGTTCTTC.

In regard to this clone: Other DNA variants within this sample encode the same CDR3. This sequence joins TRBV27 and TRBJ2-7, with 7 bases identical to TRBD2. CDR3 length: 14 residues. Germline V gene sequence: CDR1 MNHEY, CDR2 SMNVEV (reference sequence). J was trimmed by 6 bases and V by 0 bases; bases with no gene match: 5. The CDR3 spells CASSLSGGSGEQYF. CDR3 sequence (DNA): TGTGCCAGCAGTTTATCTGGCGGGAGTGGCGAGCAGTACTTC.

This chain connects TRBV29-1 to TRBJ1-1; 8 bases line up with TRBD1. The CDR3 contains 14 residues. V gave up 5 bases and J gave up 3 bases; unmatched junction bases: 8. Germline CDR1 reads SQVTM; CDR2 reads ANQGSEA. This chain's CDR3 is CSVTTQGVYTEAFF. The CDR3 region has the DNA TGCAGCGTTACGACACAGGGGGTCTACACTGAAGCTTTCTTT. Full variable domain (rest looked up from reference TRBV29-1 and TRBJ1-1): SAVISQKPSRDICQRGTSLTIQCQVDSQVTMMFWYRQQPGQSLTLIATANQGSEATYESGFVIDKFPISRPNLTFSTLTVSNMSPEDSSIYLCSVTTQGVYTEAFFGQGTRLTVV.

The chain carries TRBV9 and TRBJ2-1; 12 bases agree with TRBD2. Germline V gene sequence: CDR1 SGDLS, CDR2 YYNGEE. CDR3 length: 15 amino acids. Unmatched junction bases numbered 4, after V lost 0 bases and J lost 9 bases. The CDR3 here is CASSVGTSGIPEQFF. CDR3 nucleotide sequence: TGTGCCAGCAGCGTAGGGACTAGCGGGATACCTGAGCAGTTCTTC. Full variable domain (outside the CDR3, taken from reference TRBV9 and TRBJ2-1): DSGVTQTPKHLITATGQRVTLRCSPRSGDLSVYWYQQSLDQGLQFLIQYYNGEERAKGNILERFSAQQFPDLHSELNLSSLELGDSALYFCASSVGTSGIPEQFFGPGTRLTVL.

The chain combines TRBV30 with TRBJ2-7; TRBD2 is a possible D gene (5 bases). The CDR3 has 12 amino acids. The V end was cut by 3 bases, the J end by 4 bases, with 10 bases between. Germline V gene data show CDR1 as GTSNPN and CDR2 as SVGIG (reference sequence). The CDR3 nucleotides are TGTGCCTGGAGCGGACTTGCTTACGAGCAGTACTTC. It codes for CAWSGLAYEQYF.

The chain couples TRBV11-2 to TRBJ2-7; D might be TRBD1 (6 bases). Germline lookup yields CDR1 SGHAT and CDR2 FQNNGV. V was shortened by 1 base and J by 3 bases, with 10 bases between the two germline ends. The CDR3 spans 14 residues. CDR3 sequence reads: CASSLVAGDYEQYF. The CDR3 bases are TGTGCCAGCAGCTTAGTCGCAGGGGACTACGAGCAGTACTTC.

For the CDR3, the DNA is TGTGCCTGGAACGATGGGCCTACTCGGGCCATCTACAATGAGCAGTTCTTC. Protein product: CAWNDGPTRAIYNEQFF. The J gene is TRBJ2-1, the V gene TRBV30; D unresolved. CDR3 size: 17 residues. CDR1 is GTSNPN, CDR2 SVGIG, per germline (reference sequence). V lost 4 bases and J 3 bases, leaving 22 bases between the germline ends.

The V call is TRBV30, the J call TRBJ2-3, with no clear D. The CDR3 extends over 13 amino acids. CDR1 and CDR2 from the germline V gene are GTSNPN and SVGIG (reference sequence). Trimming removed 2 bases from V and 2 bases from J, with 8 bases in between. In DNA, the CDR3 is TGTGCCTGGAGTCTGGCGATCACAGATACGCAGTATTTT. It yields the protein CAWSLAITDTQYF.

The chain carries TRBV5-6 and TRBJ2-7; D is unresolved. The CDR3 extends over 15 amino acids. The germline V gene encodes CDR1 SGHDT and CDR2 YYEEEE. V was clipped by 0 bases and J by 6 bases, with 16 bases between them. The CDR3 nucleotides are TGTGCCAGCAGCTTGGCGGTACCCCGTCTGGCCGAGCAGTACTTC. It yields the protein CASSLAVPRLAEQYF.

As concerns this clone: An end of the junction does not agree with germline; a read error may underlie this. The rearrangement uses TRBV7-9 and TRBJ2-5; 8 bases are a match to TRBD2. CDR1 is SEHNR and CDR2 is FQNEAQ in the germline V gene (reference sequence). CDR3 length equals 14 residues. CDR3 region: CASSVAGFQETQYF. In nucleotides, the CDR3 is TGTGCCAGCAGCGTAGCGGGGTTCCAAGAGACCCAGTACTTC.